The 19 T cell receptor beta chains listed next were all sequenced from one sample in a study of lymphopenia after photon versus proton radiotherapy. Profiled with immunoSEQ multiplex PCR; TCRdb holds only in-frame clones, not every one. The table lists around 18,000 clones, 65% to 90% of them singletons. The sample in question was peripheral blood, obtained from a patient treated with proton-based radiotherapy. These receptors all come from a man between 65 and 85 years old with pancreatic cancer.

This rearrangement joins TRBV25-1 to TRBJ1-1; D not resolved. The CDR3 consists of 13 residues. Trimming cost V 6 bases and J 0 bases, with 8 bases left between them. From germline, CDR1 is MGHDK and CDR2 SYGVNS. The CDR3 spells CASRWAMNTEAFF. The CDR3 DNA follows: TGTGCCAGCAGGTGGGCGATGAACACTGAAGCTTTCTTT.

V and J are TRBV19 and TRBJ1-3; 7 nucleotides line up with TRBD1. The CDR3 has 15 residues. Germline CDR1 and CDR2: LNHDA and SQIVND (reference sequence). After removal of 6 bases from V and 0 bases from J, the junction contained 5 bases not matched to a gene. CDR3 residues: CASSRTGVSGNTIYF. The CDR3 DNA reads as TGTGCCAGTAGCCGAACAGGGGTCTCTGGAAACACCATATATTTT.

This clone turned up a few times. CDR3 residues: CASSQEWALSLHF. The CDR3 DNA is TGCGCCAGCAGCCAAGAATGGGCGCTCTCCCTCCACTTT. This chain joins TRBV4-1 and TRBJ1-6; D gene unclear. The CDR3 spans 13 residues. The V gene lost 0 bases and the J gene lost 14 bases, with 11 bases spanning the gap. CDR1 is MGHRA, CDR2 YSYEKL, per germline.

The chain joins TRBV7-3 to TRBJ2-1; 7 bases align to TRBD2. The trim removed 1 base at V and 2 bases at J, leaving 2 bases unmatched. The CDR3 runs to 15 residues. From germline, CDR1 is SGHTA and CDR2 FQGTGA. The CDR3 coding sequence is TGTGCCAGCAGCTTAAGACTAGCAGCCTACAATGAGCAGTTCTTC. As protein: CASSLRLAAYNEQFF.

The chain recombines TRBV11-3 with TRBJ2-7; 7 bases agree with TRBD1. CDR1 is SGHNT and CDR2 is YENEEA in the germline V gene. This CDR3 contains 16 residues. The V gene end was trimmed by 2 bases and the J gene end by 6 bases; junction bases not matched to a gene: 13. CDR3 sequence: CASSLRGGRIGVEQYF. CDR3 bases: TGTGCCAGCAGCTTAAGAGGGGGCAGAATTGGGGTCGAGCAGTACTTC. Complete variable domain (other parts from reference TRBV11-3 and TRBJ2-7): EAGVVQSPRYKIIEKKQPVAFWCNPISGHNTLYWYLQNLGQGPELLIRYENEEAVDDSQLPKDRFSAERLKGVDSTLKIQPAELGDSAVYLCASSLRGGRIGVEQYFGPGTRLTVT.

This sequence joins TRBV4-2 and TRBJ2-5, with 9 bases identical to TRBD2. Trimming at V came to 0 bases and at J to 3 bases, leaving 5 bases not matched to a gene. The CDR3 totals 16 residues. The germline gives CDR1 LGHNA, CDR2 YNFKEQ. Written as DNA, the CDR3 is TGTGCCAGCAGCCAAGAACGACTAGCGGACAAAGAGACCCAGTACTTC. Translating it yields CASSQERLADKETQYF.

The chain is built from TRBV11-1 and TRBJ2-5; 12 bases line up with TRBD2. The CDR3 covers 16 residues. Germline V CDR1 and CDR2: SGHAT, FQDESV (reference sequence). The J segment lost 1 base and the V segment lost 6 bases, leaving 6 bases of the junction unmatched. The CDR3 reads CASRFGLAGIQETQYF. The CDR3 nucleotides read TGTGCCAGCAGATTTGGACTAGCGGGGATCCAAGAGACCCAGTACTTC.

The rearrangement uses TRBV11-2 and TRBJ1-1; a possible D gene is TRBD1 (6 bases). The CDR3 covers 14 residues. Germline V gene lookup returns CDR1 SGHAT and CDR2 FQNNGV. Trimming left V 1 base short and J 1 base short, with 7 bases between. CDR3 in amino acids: CASSLAQGNTEAFF. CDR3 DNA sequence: TGTGCCAGCAGCTTAGCACAGGGGAACACTGAAGCTTTCTTT.

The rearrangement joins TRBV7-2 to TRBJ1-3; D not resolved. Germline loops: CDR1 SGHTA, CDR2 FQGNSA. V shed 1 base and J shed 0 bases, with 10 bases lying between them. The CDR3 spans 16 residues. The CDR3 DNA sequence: TGTGCCAGCAGCTTAGTTGAAGTCGTCTCTGGAAACACCATATATTTT. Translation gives CASSLVEVVSGNTIYF.

For the CDR3, the DNA is TGTGCCAGCAGCCCCCCAGTAGAAGTCCTCCACTTT. Its protein product is CASSPPVEVLHF. The rearrangement links TRBV11-2 to TRBJ1-6; D is uncertain. Germline V gives CDR1 SGHAT, CDR2 FQNNGV. The CDR3 has 12 residues. Trimming took off 5 bases at V and 15 bases at J, with 14 bases between the two ends. The whole variable domain, remainder taken from reference TRBV11-2 and TRBJ1-6, is EAGVAQSPRYKIIEKRQSVAFWCNPISGHATLYWYQQILGQGPKLLIQFQNNGVVDDSQLPKDRFSAERLKGVDSTLKIQPAKLEDSAVYLCASSPPVEVLHFGNGTRLTVT.

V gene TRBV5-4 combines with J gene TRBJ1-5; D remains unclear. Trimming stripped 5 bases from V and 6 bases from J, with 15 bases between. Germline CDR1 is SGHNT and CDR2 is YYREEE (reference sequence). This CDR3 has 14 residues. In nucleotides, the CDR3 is TGTGCCAGCAGGGGGTCGGGAAAGGGTCAGCCCCAGCATTTT. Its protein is CASRGSGKGQPQHF.

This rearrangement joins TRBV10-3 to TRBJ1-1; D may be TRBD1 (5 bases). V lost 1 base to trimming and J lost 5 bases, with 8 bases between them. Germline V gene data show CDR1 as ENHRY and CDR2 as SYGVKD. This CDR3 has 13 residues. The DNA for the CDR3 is TGTGCCATCAGTGAGTACGGGGGAACTGAAGCTTTCTTT. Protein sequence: CAISEYGGTEAFF.

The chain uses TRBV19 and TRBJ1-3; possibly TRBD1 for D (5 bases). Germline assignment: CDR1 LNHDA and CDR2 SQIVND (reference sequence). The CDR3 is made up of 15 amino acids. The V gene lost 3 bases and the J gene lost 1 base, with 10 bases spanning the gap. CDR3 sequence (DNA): TGTGCCAGTAGTATCGCTGGGGGTTCTGGAAACACCATATATTTT. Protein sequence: CASSIAGGSGNTIYF.

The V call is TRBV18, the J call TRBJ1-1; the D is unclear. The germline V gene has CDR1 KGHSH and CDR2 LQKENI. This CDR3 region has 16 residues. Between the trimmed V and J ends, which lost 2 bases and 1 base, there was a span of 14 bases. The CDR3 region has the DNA TGTGCCAGCTCACCAGGGCCCTTTGAGGCGAACACTGAAGCTTTCTTT. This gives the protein CASSPGPFEANTEAFF.

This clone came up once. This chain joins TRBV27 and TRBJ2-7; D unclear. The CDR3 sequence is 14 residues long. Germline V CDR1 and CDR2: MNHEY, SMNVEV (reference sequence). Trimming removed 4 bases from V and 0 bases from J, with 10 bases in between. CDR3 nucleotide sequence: TGTGCCAGCAGTTCCGTGGGTCTCTCCTACGAGCAGTACTTC. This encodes CASSSVGLSYEQYF.

Here the CDR3 DNA reads TGTGCCAGCAGCTGGCAGGGGAACTACGAGCAGTACTTC. Translated, it gives CASSWQGNYEQYF. V is TRBV11-1 and J is TRBJ2-7; D might be TRBD1 (6 bases). The CDR3 has 13 amino acids. In germline, CDR1 is SGHAT, CDR2 FQDESV (reference sequence). The V end lost 4 bases, the J end lost 3 bases, and 10 bases lay between the germline ends.

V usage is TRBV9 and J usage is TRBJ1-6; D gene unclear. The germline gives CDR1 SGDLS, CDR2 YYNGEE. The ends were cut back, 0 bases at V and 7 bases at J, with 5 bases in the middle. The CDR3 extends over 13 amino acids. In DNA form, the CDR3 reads TGTGCCAGCAGCGTAGAACAGAATTCACCCCTCCACTTT. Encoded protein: CASSVEQNSPLHF.

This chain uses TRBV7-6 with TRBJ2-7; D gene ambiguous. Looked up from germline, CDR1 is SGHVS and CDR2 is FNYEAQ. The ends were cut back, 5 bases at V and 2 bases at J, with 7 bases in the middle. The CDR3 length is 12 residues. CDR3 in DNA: TGTGCCAGCAGCATAGGCCCCTACGAGCAGTACTTC. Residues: CASSIGPYEQYF.

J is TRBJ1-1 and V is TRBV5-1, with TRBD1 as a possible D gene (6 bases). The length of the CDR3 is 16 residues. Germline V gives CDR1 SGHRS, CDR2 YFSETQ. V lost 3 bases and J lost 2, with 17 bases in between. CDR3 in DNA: TGCGCCAGCAGCTGGGTCCCAGGACAGCTAAACACTGAAGCTTTCTTT. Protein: CASSWVPGQLNTEAFF. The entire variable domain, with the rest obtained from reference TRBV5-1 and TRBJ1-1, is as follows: KAGVTQTPRYLIKTRGQQVTLSCSPISGHRSVSWYQQTPGQGLQFLFEYFSETQRNKGNFPGRFSGRQFSNSRSEMNVSTLELGDSALYLCASSWVPGQLNTEAFFGQGTRLTVV.